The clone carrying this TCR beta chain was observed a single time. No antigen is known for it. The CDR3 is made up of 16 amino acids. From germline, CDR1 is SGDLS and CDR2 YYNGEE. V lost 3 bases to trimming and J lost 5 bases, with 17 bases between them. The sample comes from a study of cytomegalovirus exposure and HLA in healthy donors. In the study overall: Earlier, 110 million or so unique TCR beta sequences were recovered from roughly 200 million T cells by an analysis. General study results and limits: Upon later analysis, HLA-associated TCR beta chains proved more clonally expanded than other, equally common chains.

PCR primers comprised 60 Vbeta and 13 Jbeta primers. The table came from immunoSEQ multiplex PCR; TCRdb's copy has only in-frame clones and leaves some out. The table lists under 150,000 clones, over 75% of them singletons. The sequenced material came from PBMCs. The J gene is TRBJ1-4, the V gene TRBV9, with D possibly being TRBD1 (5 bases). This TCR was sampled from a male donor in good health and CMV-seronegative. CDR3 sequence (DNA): TGTGCCAGCAGCGCCGAATGGGGCGGAGAGAATGAAAAACTGTTTTTT. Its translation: CASSAEWGGENEKLFF.